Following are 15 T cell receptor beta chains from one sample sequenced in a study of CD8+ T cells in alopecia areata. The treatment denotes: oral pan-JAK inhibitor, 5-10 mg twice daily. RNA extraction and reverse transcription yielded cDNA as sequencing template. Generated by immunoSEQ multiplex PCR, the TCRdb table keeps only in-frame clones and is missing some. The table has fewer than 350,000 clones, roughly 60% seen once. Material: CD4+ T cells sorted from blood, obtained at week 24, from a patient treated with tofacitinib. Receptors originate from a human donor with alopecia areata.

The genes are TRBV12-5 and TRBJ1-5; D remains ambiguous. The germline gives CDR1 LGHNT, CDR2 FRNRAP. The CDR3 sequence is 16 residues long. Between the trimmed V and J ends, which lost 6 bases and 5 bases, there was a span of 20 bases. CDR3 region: CASGYSSIGIYQPQHF. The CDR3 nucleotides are TGTGCTAGTGGGTACTCTTCGATCGGAATTTATCAGCCCCAGCATTTT.

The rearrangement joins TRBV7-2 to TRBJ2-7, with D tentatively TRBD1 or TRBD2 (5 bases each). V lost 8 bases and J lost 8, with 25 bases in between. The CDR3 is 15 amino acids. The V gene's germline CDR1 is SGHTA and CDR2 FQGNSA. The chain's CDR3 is CASESVPGPATKQYF. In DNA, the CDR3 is TGTGCCAGCGAATCGGTCCCGGGACCGGCTACGAAGCAGTACTTC. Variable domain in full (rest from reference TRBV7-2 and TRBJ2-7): GAGVSQSPSNKVTEKGKDVELRCDPISGHTALYWYRQSLGQGLEFLIYFQGNSAPDKSGLPSDRFSAERTGGSVSTLTIQRTQQEDSAVYLCASESVPGPATKQYFGPGTRLTVT.

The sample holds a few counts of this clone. The CDR3 spells CASSLKPGMNTEAFF. The DNA of the CDR3 is TGTGCCAGCAGTTTAAAGCCGGGGATGAACACTGAAGCTTTCTTT. The chain links TRBV27 to TRBJ1-1; D call uncertain. V was cut by 2 bases and J by 0 bases, with 10 bases left in between. The CDR3 covers 15 residues. Germline V lookup: CDR1 MNHEY, CDR2 SMNVEV (reference sequence).

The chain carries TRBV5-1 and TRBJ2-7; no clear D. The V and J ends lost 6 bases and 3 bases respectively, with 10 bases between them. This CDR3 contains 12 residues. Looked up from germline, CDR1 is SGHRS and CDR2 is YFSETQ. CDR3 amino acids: CASTGPGYEQYF. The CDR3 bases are TGCGCCAGCACCGGTCCGGGCTACGAGCAGTACTTC.

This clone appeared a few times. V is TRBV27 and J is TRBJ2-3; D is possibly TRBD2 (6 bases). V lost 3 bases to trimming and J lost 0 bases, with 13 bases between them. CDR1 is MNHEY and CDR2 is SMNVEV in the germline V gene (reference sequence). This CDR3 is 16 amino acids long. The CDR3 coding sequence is TGTGCCAGCAGTTTGGAGGGAGGCTATAGCACAGATACGCAGTATTTT. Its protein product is CASSLEGGYSTDTQYF.

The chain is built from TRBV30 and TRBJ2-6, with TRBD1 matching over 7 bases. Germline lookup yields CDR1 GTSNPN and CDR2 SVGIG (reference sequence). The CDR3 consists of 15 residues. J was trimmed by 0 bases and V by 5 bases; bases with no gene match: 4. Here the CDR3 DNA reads TGTGCCTGGGGACAGGATAACTCTGGGGCCAACGTCCTGACTTTC. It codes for CAWGQDNSGANVLTF.

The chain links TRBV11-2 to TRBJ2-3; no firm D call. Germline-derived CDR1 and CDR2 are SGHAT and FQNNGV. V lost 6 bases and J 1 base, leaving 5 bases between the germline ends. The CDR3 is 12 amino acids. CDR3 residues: CASRRGTDTQYF. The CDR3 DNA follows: TGTGCCAGCAGACGAGGCACAGATACGCAGTATTTT. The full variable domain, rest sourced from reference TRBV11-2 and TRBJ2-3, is EAGVAQSPRYKIIEKRQSVAFWCNPISGHATLYWYQQILGQGPKLLIQFQNNGVVDDSQLPKDRFSAERLKGVDSTLKIQPAKLEDSAVYLCASRRGTDTQYFGPGTRLTVL.

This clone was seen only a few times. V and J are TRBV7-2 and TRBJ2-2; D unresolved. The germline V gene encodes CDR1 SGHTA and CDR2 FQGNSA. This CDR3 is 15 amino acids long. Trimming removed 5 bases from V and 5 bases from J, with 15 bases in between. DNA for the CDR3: TGTGCCAGCAGCCGCCGTGTCACTCAAACCGGGGAGCTGTTTTTT. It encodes CASSRRVTQTGELFF.

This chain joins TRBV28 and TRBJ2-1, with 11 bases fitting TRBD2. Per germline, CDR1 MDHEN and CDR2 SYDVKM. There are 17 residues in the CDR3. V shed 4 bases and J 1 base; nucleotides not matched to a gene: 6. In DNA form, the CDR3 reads TGTGCCAGCAGTTCCCCTCGACTAGCGGGGTCCTACAATGAGCAGTTCTTC. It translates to CASSSPRLAGSYNEQFF.

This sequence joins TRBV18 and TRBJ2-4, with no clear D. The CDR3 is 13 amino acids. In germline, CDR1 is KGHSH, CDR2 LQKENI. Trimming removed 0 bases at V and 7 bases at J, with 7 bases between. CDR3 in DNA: TGTGCCAGCTCACCACCCTCCATGAACATTCAGTACTTC. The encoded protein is CASSPPSMNIQYF.

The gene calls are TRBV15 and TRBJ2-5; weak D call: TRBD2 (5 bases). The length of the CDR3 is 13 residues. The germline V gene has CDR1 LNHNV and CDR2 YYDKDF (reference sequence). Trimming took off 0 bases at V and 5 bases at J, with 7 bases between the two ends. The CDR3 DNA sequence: TGTGCCACCAGCAGAGAGACGGGGGAGACCCAGTACTTC. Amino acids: CATSRETGETQYF.

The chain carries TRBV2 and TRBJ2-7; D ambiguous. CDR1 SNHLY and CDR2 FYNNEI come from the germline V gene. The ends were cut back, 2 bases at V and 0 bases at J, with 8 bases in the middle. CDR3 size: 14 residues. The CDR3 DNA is TGTGCCAGCAGTGAATTCAGGCGCTCCTACGAGCAGTACTTC. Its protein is CASSEFRRSYEQYF.

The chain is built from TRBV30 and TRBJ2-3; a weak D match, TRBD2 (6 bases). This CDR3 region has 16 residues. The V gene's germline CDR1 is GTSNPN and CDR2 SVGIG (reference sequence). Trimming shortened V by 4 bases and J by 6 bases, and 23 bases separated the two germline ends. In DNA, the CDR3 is TGTGCCTGGACACGGCGGGGACTCCCCTGGGGGGATACGCAGTATTTT. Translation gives CAWTRRGLPWGDTQYF.

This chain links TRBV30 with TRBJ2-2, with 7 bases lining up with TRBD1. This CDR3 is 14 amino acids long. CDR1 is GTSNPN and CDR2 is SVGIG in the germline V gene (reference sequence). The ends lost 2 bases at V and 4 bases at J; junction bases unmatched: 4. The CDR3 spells CAWSRGPGTGELFF. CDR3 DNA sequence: TGTGCCTGGAGTAGGGGGCCGGGCACCGGGGAGCTGTTTTTT.

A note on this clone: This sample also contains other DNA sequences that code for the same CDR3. As DNA, the CDR3 is TGTGCCTGGAGTGTTCAGGCTAACTATGGCTACACCTTC. The encoded protein is CAWSVQANYGYTF. This chain joins TRBV30 and TRBJ1-2, with D uncertain. CDR1 is GTSNPN, CDR2 SVGIG, per germline (reference sequence). The CDR3 is made up of 13 amino acids. Trimming took 0 bases from V and 0 from J, leaving 5 bases between them.